This TCR beta chain was found in a study of lymphopenia after photon versus proton radiotherapy. Study observations and caveats: A bigger post-nadir fall in TCR diversity correlated inversely with survival time in deceased patients. After the lymphocyte nadir, photon-treated repertoires showed oligoclonal expansion, especially of CD8+ Temra cells. Under photons, naive T cells and diversity fell while effector/memory populations rose. Better survival with proton therapy was suggested as possible, not demonstrated.

Here immunoSEQ multiplex PCR was the method, and the copy in TCRdb shows in-frame clones only, minus some. This table holds roughly 38,000 clones, around nine tenths found once. The CDR3 covers 15 residues. Germline CDR1 reads MNHEY; CDR2 reads SVGAGI. The trim removed 2 bases at V and 3 bases at J, leaving 5 bases unmatched. As concerns this clone: Its antigen is not known.

The origin of this receptor is a man between 60 and 75 years old with cholangiocarcinoma. The starting material was peripheral blood, obtained from a patient treated with photon-based radiotherapy. The chain has TRBV6-5 and TRBJ1-1; 8 bases are shared with TRBD1. CDR3 protein: CASSYGRGQDTEAFF. The CDR3 DNA reads TGTGCCAGCAGTTACGGCAGGGGGCAAGACACTGAAGCTTTCTTT.